Below, 26 T cell receptor beta chains from the same sample are listed, as sequenced in a study of T cell repertoires in cytomegalovirus infection. TCRdb reprocessed the reads with MiXCR, giving one entry per CDR3 protein. The table lists fewer than 200,000 distinct CDR3 sequences, roughly 14% of them singletons. The sequenced sample consisted of PBMCs. The origin of the receptors is a human donor in good health (CMV status not recorded). Some clones in this sample may be carry-over from other donors' samples.

Remarks on this clonotype: The junction departs from germline at one end; a sequencing error may be responsible. The V call is TRBV29-1, the J call TRBJ2-1; the D is unclear. The CDR3 has 11 amino acids. Germline V gene data show CDR1 as SQVTM and CDR2 as ANQGSEA. CDR3 sequence: CSVYQDNEQWF. As DNA, the CDR3 is TGCAGCGTATACCAAGACAATGAGCAGTGGTTC.

The chain joins TRBV5-1 to TRBJ2-4; no clear D. V lost 0 bases, J lost 7 bases, and 14 bases lay in between. The CDR3 extends over 15 amino acids. From germline, CDR1 is SGHRS and CDR2 YFSETQ. The CDR3 loop is CASSLDGSSDNIQYF. DNA for the CDR3: TGCGCCAGCAGCTTGGATGGATCCTCAGACAACATTCAGTACTTC.

The chain links TRBV28 to TRBJ2-5; TRBD2 is a possible D gene (6 bases). Trimming cost V 3 bases and J 9 bases, with 20 bases left between them. The CDR3 loop spans 15 amino acids. CDR1 is MDHEN and CDR2 is SYDVKM in the germline V gene. As DNA, the CDR3 is TGTGCCAGCAGTTTTATTCGCGGTGGAGGGGTGCCCCAGTACTTC. Translated: CASSFIRGGGVPQYF.

This clonotype showed up many times. V is TRBV14 and J is TRBJ1-1; a possible D gene is TRBD1 (5 bases). The germline CDR1 and CDR2 sequences are SGHDN and FVKESK. The V end lost 1 base, the J end lost 4 bases, and 13 bases lay between the germline ends. The CDR3 consists of 15 residues. For the CDR3, the DNA is TGTGCCAGCAGCCAAGCGAATTTGGGGGGCACTGAAGCTTTCTTT. Residues: CASSQANLGGTEAFF.

This clonotype occurred many times. The J gene is TRBJ2-5, the V gene TRBV7-8, with 12 bases fitting TRBD2. The V and J ends lost 6 bases and 3 bases, in that order; junction bases with no gene match: 8. The CDR3 spans 16 residues. The germline V gene encodes CDR1 SGHVS and CDR2 FQNEAQ. CDR3 bases: TGTGCCAGCAGACCAAGACTAGCGGGAGAGGAAGAGACCCAGTACTTC. Translated, it gives CASRPRLAGEEETQYF.

This clonotype has only a few counts. J is TRBJ2-7 and V is TRBV14; D is undetermined. The CDR3 consists of 13 residues. Germline lookup yields CDR1 SGHDN and CDR2 FVKESK. With 5 bases removed from V and 4 bases from J, the gap between germline ends came to 12 bases. Here the CDR3 reads CASSAGPAYEQYF. The DNA of the CDR3 is TGTGCCAGCAGCGCCGGACCGGCTTACGAGCAGTACTTC.

This clonotype has a count of ten or more. This chain uses TRBV29-1 with TRBJ2-1; TRBD2 agrees at 13 bases. V dropped 3 bases and J dropped 9; count of bases not matched to a gene: 11. CDR1 is SQVTM, CDR2 ANQGSEA, per germline. The CDR3 totals 16 residues. The CDR3 spells CSVDLLTSGRTPEQFF. The DNA of the CDR3 is TGCAGCGTTGACCTCCTGACTAGCGGGAGGACCCCTGAGCAGTTCTTC.

The rearrangement links TRBV20-1 to TRBJ2-1; 14 bases are shared with TRBD2. Trimming removed 1 base from V and 8 bases from J; junction bases left unmatched: 19. The CDR3 spans 20 residues. Per germline, CDR1 DFQATT and CDR2 SNEGSKA (reference sequence). In DNA, the CDR3 is TGCAGTGCTAGAGGATTTCTCGGGACTAGCGGGAGTCGGTTGATCTATGAGCAGTTCTTC. Encoded protein: CSARGFLGTSGSRLIYEQFF.

Many counts were recorded for this clonotype. The J gene is TRBJ1-2, the V gene TRBV28; 9 bases are a match to TRBD1. The germline V gene has CDR1 MDHEN and CDR2 SYDVKM. Unmatched junction bases numbered 7, after V lost 5 bases and J lost 6 bases. The CDR3 has 14 amino acids. DNA for the CDR3: TGTGCCAGCAGTCCGGGACAGGGAAGTAATGGCTACACCTTC. As protein: CASSPGQGSNGYTF.

This clonotype has a count of ten or more. V and J are TRBV6-5 and TRBJ2-1, with 7 bases identical to TRBD1. The CDR3 runs 13 residues. Germline lookup yields CDR1 MNHEY and CDR2 SVGAGI. Trimming cost V 6 bases and J 9 bases; bases outside gene matches: 8. CDR3 sequence: CASSAQGKAEQFF. DNA for the CDR3: TGTGCCAGCAGCGCACAGGGGAAGGCTGAGCAGTTCTTC.

This chain connects TRBV12-5 to TRBJ2-7; no reliable D call. The germline gives CDR1 LGHNT, CDR2 FRNRAP. With 1 base removed from V and 4 bases from J, the gap between germline ends came to 5 bases. The CDR3 totals 12 residues. The CDR3 nucleotides read TGTGCTAGTGGTTTGGAAGTGTACGAGCAGTACTTC. It yields the protein CASGLEVYEQYF.

In its sample, this clonotype was seen many times. The chain is built from TRBV4-2 and TRBJ2-5; the match to TRBD2 covers 9 bases. Germline V gives CDR1 LGHNA, CDR2 YNFKEQ. There are 15 residues in the CDR3. The trim removed 0 bases at V and 5 bases at J, leaving 4 bases unmatched. The CDR3 DNA sequence: TGTGCCAGCAGCCAAGAGCGGGGGGGCCCTGAGACCCAGTACTTC. It codes for CASSQERGGPETQYF.

The chain carries TRBV6-6 and TRBJ2-7; no firm D call. Germline values: CDR1 MNHNY, CDR2 SVGAGI (reference sequence). The V and J ends lost 4 bases and 0 bases respectively, with 13 bases between them. The CDR3 covers 15 residues. Here the CDR3 DNA reads TGTGCCAGCAGTTGGGCTGCGAGGAGCTCCTACGAGCAGTACTTC. It yields the protein CASSWAARSSYEQYF.

Only a few counts were recorded for this clonotype. This rearrangement joins TRBV7-9 to TRBJ1-1; TRBD1 might be the D (5 bases). Germline V gene lookup returns CDR1 SEHNR and CDR2 FQNEAQ (reference sequence). The CDR3 spans 14 residues. The V gene lost 5 bases and the J gene lost 4 bases, with 14 bases spanning the gap. In DNA, the CDR3 is TGTGCCAGCAGCCTGAGGGAGACAGTCACTGAAGCTTTCTTT. It codes for CASSLRETVTEAFF.

This clonotype was counted ten times or more. This sequence joins TRBV12-3 or TRBV12-4 and TRBJ1-2; D is unclear. V shed 4 bases and J shed 4 bases, with 13 bases lying between them. The CDR3 is made up of 14 amino acids. The DNA of the CDR3 is TGTGCCAGCAGTTCCCCGGATCGCTTCTATGGCTACACCTTC. This codes for CASSSPDRFYGYTF.

In its sample, this clonotype was seen many times. The rearrangement uses TRBV7-2 and TRBJ1-3; 9 bases fit TRBD1. CDR1 and CDR2 from the germline V gene are SGHTA and FQGNSA. Unmatched junction bases numbered 7, after V lost 5 bases and J lost 2 bases. This CDR3 is 16 amino acids long. The CDR3: CASSPWGQGAGNTIYF. As DNA, the CDR3 is TGTGCCAGCAGCCCGTGGGGACAGGGTGCTGGAAACACCATATATTTT.

This clonotype has more than one count but fewer than ten. V and J are TRBV10-3 and TRBJ2-7; D perhaps matches TRBD1 (5 bases). Germline-derived CDR1 and CDR2 are ENHRY and SYGVKD. The CDR3 loop spans 13 amino acids. The V end lost 8 bases, the J end lost 3 bases, and 14 bases lay between the germline ends. CDR3 nucleotides: TGTGCCATCGGCGCCGTTACAGGCTACGAGCAGTACTTC. This codes for CAIGAVTGYEQYF.

This clonotype was seen ten or more times. The rearrangement uses TRBV18 and TRBJ2-7; TRBD1 agrees at 10 bases. Germline-derived CDR1 and CDR2 are KGHSH and LQKENI. V was clipped by 3 bases and J by 4 bases; unmatched bases: 3. The length of the CDR3 is 14 residues. The CDR3 sequence is CASSPTGGWYEQYF. CDR3 DNA: TGTGCCAGCTCACCGACAGGGGGCTGGTACGAGCAGTACTTC.

This clonotype has only a few counts. This rearrangement joins TRBV5-1 to TRBJ1-3, with 7 positions matching TRBD1. Germline-derived CDR1 and CDR2 are SGHRS and YFSETQ. The CDR3 covers 14 residues. V lost 3 bases to trimming and J lost 5 bases; unmatched junction nucleotides: 5. The CDR3 spells CASSYDRDRNTIYF. CDR3 coding DNA: TGCGCCAGCAGCTACGACAGGGACCGAAACACCATATATTTT.

The chain couples TRBV28 to TRBJ2-5; D is perhaps TRBD1 (6 bases). The germline V gene has CDR1 MDHEN and CDR2 SYDVKM. The CDR3 is 15 amino acids. Trimming shortened V by 6 bases and J by 0 bases, and 14 bases separated the two germline ends. Written as DNA, the CDR3 is TGTGCCAGCAGGTCAGGGGTGCTGTACCAAGAGACCCAGTACTTC. It translates to CASRSGVLYQETQYF.

This chain connects TRBV5-4 to TRBJ2-2; 8 nucleotides agree with TRBD2. The V and J ends lost 1 base and 3 bases, in that order; junction bases with no gene match: 5. The V gene's germline CDR1 is SGHNT and CDR2 YYREEE (reference sequence). CDR3 size: 16 residues. CDR3 in amino acids: CASSLSSGTYTGELFF. CDR3 DNA sequence: TGTGCCAGCAGCTTGAGTAGCGGGACTTACACCGGGGAGCTGTTTTTT.

V usage is TRBV5-4 and J usage is TRBJ2-7; 14 bases are shared with TRBD2. Trimming at V came to 0 bases and at J to 2 bases, leaving 10 bases not matched to a gene. CDR3 length equals 19 residues. Germline V gives CDR1 SGHNT, CDR2 YYREEE (reference sequence). The CDR3 sequence is CASSLGNTGTSGGTYEQYF. DNA of the CDR3: TGTGCCAGCAGCTTGGGAAACACCGGGACTAGCGGGGGAACCTACGAGCAGTACTTC.

The chain couples TRBV25-1 to TRBJ2-3, with D unresolved. The V and J ends lost 4 bases and 2 bases respectively, with 13 bases between them. Germline V CDR1 and CDR2: MGHDK, SYGVNS. The CDR3 loop spans 15 amino acids. The CDR3 sequence is CASSALTDLTDTQYF. The CDR3 nucleotides are TGTGCCAGCAGTGCCCTGACTGACCTCACAGATACGCAGTATTTT.

This clonotype was counted between two and nine times. V gene TRBV7-2 combines with J gene TRBJ2-3; D unresolved. This CDR3 comprises 12 residues. CDR1 is SGHTA, CDR2 FQGNSA, per germline. The V and J ends lost 4 bases and 2 bases respectively, with 4 bases between them. The CDR3: CASSSVTDTQYF. The CDR3 DNA reads TGTGCCAGCAGCTCCGTCACAGATACGCAGTATTTT.

This chain connects TRBV5-5 to TRBJ1-2, with D hard to call. CDR1 is SGHKS and CDR2 is YYEKEE in the germline V gene (reference sequence). V gave up 2 bases and J gave up 4 bases, with 9 bases separating them. There are 13 residues in the CDR3. For the CDR3, the DNA is TGTGCCAGCAGCTTCGAGGTCTCCTATGGCTACACCTTC. Its translation: CASSFEVSYGYTF. Complete variable domain (other parts from reference TRBV5-5 and TRBJ1-2): DAGVTQSPTHLIKTRGQQVTLRCSPISGHKSVSWYQQVLGQGPQFIFQYYEKEERGRGNFPDRFSARQFPNYSSELNVNALLLGDSALYLCASSFEVSYGYTFGSGTRLTVV.

A few counts support this clonotype. The chain has TRBV7-9 and TRBJ2-3, with TRBD2 identical over 10 bases. The germline V gene has CDR1 SEHNR and CDR2 FQNEAQ (reference sequence). The CDR3 covers 16 residues. V shed 2 bases, J shed 5 bases, and the junction held 7 bases outside the gene matches. The CDR3 loop reads CASSLRSGGAEDTQYF. In nucleotides, the CDR3 is TGTGCCAGCAGCTTAAGAAGCGGGGGGGCAGAAGATACGCAGTATTTT.